This T cell receptor (beta chain) stems from a study of T cell responses to AZD1222 COVID-19 vaccine. Findings of the study overall: Females made up more of the donors, who were largely white British, and clonal diversity may have come out too low. Of the AZD1222 recipients, only five to seven were seropositive at baseline.

Produced via immunoSEQ multiplex PCR; TCRdb's table is partial and in-frame only. The profile shows 120,000 to 150,000 clones, roughly 88% of them singletons. This CDR3 contains 13 residues. The V gene's germline CDR1 is GTSNPN and CDR2 SVGIG (reference sequence). V shed 4 bases, J shed 8 bases, and the junction held 2 bases outside the gene matches. In the case of this clone: Its antigen remains unidentified.

The specimen comprised peripheral blood, sampled on day 0 of AZD1222 vaccination. The chain has TRBV30 and TRBJ1-6; 10 bases line up with TRBD1. The receptor was derived from an adult in good health. The CDR3 region is CAWTGTGDSPLHF. DNA of the CDR3: TGTGCCTGGACCGGGACAGGGGATTCACCCCTCCACTTT. The complete variable domain, with remaining parts taken from reference TRBV30 and TRBJ1-6, reads SQTIHQWPATLVQPVGSPLSLECTVEGTSNPNLYWYRQAAGRGLQLLFYSVGIGQISSEVPQNLSASRPQDRQFILSSKKLLLSDSGFYLCAWTGTGDSPLHFGNGTRLTVT.